This T cell receptor beta chain appears in the sequencing data of a study of cytomegalovirus exposure and HLA in healthy donors (TCRdb year 2017). Regarding the study in general: An earlier analysis of a few hundred of the donors reported around 280 Gb of sequence data and 90 million to 120 million unique TCR beta sequences obtained from around 190 million T cells. Around 320 gigabases of sequencing data and 70 million to 85 million unique TCR sequences were included in an early release covering 500 to 750 HLA-typed donors. Of the roughly 430 genotyped donors, 65% to 90% fell in the genetic ancestry cluster associated with self-reported Caucasian donors. The aim of the study was to test whether cataloging public T cell receptors could identify signatures of past pathogen exposure. The T cell repertoires of several hundred subjects were profiled by immunosequencing and related to cytomegalovirus serostatus. Besides the first cohort of 550 to 750 subjects, a separate validation cohort made up of 120 different subjects was used. To predict cytomegalovirus infection status, the study brought together high-throughput TCR immunosequencing, statistical association of individual TCRs with disease status, and machine learning. A later analysis re-analyzed previously published TCR beta repertoires from roughly 690 donors and added high-resolution HLA genotyping to study TCR occurrence patterns. Rather than using new phenotypic data, the later analysis identified candidate immune exposures from TCR beta sequences and from how often those sequences occurred across donors. To decide whether each TCR beta V gene segment behaved as functional or pseudogenic, an earlier analysis of approximately 620 of the donors relied on high-throughput TCR beta sequencing. Donor age, sex, ethnicity and CMV serostatus were compiled alongside the repertoire data. A later genetic analysis took genome-wide SNP genotypes for about 60% of the roughly 670 donors and used that subset as a discovery cohort. Every repertoire in the discovery cohort had been generated on one and the same sequencing platform. Both class I and class II loci were covered by HLA typing, at four-digit resolution. The number of donors typed differed by locus, with about 629-630 for A, B, C, DRB1 and DQB1, 522 for DQA1, about 610 for DPA1, and under 490 for DPB1. Roughly 5 DR-DQ haplotypes were handled as single units for association and clustering, since linkage in the cohort was strong. Among about 370 genotyped donors of the cohort, an average of approximately 200,000 unique TCR beta nucleotide sequences was sequenced per donor, of which about 18% were non-productive.

Note on this clone: The clone's antigen remains unknown.

The method was the immunoSEQ multiplex PCR assay. For the multiplex PCR, a mixture combining 60 forward primers for TCR Vbeta segments and 13 reverse primers for TCR Jbeta segments was used. The CDR3 region of rearranged TCR beta genes was amplified from genomic DNA with a multiplex PCR assay. The amplified TCR beta libraries were sequenced on the Illumina HiSeq System as 87-base-pair reads. From the authors' description of their analysis: Across the roughly 700 repertoires, a later analysis counted tens of millions of unique TCR beta chains, some 11 million of which were shared by at least two donors. A nearest-neighbor algorithm error-corrected the raw reads and collapsed the reads into unique sequences, merging closely related sequences to remove PCR and sequencing errors. V, D and J gene segments were assigned by aligning CDR3 sequences to IMGT reference sequences. For a sequence to be retained, a match of at least six nucleotides to both a V gene segment and a J gene segment was required. Rearrangements were called productive when the CDR3 lacked stop codons and stayed in frame with V and J; all others were non-productive. CDR3 was defined according to IMGT convention as the region running from the second conserved V-encoded cysteine to the conserved J-encoded phenylalanine. Sequences without an unambiguous match to a single V gene segment were excluded from the earlier analysis of a few hundred of the donors. An earlier analysis of about 590 of the donors classified V segments as functional when productive rearrangements were above 56.7% and as segregating when the standard deviation between donors was above 5%. A statistical classification framework was built for diagnosing cytomegalovirus status from the catalog of TCR beta chain sequences. In a later analysis, TCR nucleotide sequences were compared against IMGT/GENE-DB human TR gene sequences so that V and J genes could be assigned. The TCRdist pipeline was used in a later analysis to assign CDR3 sequences and most-parsimonious VDJ recombination scenarios. A later analysis defined each TCR beta chain by its CDR3 amino acid sequence plus V-gene family, and excluded reads lacking a unique V-gene family. To address suspected cross-contamination and a sequencing artifact, a later analysis removed around 590 highly shared, low-generation-probability nucleotide sequences. In a later analysis, a clonal expansion index was calculated for each public chain from normalized within-repertoire ranks of inferred template counts. A later analysis computed generation probabilities with a VDJ recombination model fitted to out-of-frame rearrangements, and checked the results against IGoR. In a later analysis, hypergeometric tests were used to score TCR-TCR, TCR-HLA and TCR-CMV co-occurrence, with a repertoire-size bias correction applied to TCR pairs. In a later analysis, false discovery rates were estimated by permuting HLA or CMV assignments 20 times. In a later analysis, co-occurring TCRs were grouped with DBSCAN, and TCRdist sequence similarity was added when clustering was performed within HLA-allele-positive subsets. For co-occurrence clustering, repertoires with fewer than 30,000 or more than 120,000 public chains were excluded, along with several repertoires with anomalous nucleotide sharing. What TCRdb holds here is the immuneACCESS table cut down to in-frame rearrangements. Part of the clones is not present; checked against another copy, under half of the missing clones reflect an unresolved V gene, and the others are unexplained. V, J and clone size derive from that table, while D and trimming were established from the DNA sequence. The sample table on file contains roughly 73,000 clones. The ten largest account for roughly an eighth of the sample.

Reading the germline V gene gives CDR1 MGHRA and CDR2 YSYEKL. Its CDR3 holds 13 amino acids, cysteine through phenylalanine. Only CDR3 DNA remains: 39 bases, in frame from the first base. Trimming removed 3 bases from V and 1 base from J, leaving 6 bases between the germline ends. Broader findings and caveats from the paper: In a later analysis, TCR association rates were found to vary across HLA loci, with the most associated TCRs seen for DRB1 alleles and the fewest for HLA-C alleles. Most CMV-associated TCR beta chains appeared to be HLA-restricted in a later analysis, and the HLA associations seemed to be driven largely by CMV exposure. Roughly uniform sequencing depth across donors was assumed in presence/absence analyses, although this assumption may not hold. According to a later genetic analysis, donors in an Asian-associated ancestry cluster had fewer N-insertions in productive TCRs than the approximately 650-donor mean. The study gave a list of some 150 TCR beta chains associated with cytomegalovirus. An association between a missense DCLRE1C variant and V-gene and J-gene trimming of TCR beta chains was found in a later genetic analysis and replicated in an independent cohort. Strong co-occurrence of HLA alleles, especially DR and DQ, made assigning TCR associations to individual alleles difficult. A later analysis reported that several top co-occurrence clusters appeared linked to parvovirus B19, influenza, CMV and Epstein-Barr virus. Linkage disequilibrium might explain the correlated functional status among segregating V segments, but an unknown experimental factor could not be excluded. At a false discovery rate of 0.05, a later analysis linked under 20,000 TCR beta sequences to specific HLA alleles. HLA typing was unavailable for some donors at each locus, so association tests used only the typed subset. A further reported finding was that TCR beta sequences accurately predicted the HLA-A and HLA-B alleles for most subjects in the first cohort. The classifier was reported to diagnose cytomegalovirus status with high specificity and sensitivity in both the original cohort and the validation cohort. A later analysis found that HLA-associated TCR beta chains were more clonally expanded and had lower generation probabilities than equally common non-associated chains. Because the 87-base-pair reads could not distinguish some IMGT-functional V segments, including TRBV6-2 and TRBV6-3, those segments were excluded. While some public TCRs were present in many individuals, most TCR sequences turned up only very rarely across donors. In an earlier analysis of more than 450 of the donors, most TCR beta V segments were observed in productive rearrangements about 87% or about 30% of the time, broadly matching IMGT annotations. The sequencing pipeline was judged likely to have produced a cluster of highly shared sequence variants as a technical artifact. According to the authors, the approach could potentially be generalized to other disease states and immunological phenotypes. Only TCR beta chains were sequenced in this cohort, and the absence of alpha or paired-chain data limited detectable features. CMV serostatus was the only immune exposure information available for the cohort. In vitro tests confirmed that a few of the cytomegalovirus-associated TCR beta chains recognize cytomegalovirus antigens. Seventeen rarely observed V segments, including chromosome 9 orphons, were excluded from the earlier analysis of a few hundred of the donors because counts were too low.

The cohort was made up of approximately 700 healthy bone marrow donors. All cohort members were sampled while nominally healthy, although unrecorded immune exposures were likely present. The donor was CMV seropositive and was included in the group of 250 to 300 seropositive cohort members. Each donor provided a peripheral blood sample, and peripheral blood mononuclear cells were used for TCR beta sequencing. The Qiagen DNeasy Blood Extraction Kit was used to extract genomic DNA from the blood cell samples. Material: PBMCs. The receptor comes from a man over 45 in good health and CMV-seropositive. The sequence is built from TRBV4-1 and TRBJ1-1; no D gene can be assigned with confidence. The DNA sequence is as follows: TGCGCCAGCAGCCATCCGGGGAACACTGAAGCTTTCTTT. This sequence encodes CASSHPGNTEAFF.